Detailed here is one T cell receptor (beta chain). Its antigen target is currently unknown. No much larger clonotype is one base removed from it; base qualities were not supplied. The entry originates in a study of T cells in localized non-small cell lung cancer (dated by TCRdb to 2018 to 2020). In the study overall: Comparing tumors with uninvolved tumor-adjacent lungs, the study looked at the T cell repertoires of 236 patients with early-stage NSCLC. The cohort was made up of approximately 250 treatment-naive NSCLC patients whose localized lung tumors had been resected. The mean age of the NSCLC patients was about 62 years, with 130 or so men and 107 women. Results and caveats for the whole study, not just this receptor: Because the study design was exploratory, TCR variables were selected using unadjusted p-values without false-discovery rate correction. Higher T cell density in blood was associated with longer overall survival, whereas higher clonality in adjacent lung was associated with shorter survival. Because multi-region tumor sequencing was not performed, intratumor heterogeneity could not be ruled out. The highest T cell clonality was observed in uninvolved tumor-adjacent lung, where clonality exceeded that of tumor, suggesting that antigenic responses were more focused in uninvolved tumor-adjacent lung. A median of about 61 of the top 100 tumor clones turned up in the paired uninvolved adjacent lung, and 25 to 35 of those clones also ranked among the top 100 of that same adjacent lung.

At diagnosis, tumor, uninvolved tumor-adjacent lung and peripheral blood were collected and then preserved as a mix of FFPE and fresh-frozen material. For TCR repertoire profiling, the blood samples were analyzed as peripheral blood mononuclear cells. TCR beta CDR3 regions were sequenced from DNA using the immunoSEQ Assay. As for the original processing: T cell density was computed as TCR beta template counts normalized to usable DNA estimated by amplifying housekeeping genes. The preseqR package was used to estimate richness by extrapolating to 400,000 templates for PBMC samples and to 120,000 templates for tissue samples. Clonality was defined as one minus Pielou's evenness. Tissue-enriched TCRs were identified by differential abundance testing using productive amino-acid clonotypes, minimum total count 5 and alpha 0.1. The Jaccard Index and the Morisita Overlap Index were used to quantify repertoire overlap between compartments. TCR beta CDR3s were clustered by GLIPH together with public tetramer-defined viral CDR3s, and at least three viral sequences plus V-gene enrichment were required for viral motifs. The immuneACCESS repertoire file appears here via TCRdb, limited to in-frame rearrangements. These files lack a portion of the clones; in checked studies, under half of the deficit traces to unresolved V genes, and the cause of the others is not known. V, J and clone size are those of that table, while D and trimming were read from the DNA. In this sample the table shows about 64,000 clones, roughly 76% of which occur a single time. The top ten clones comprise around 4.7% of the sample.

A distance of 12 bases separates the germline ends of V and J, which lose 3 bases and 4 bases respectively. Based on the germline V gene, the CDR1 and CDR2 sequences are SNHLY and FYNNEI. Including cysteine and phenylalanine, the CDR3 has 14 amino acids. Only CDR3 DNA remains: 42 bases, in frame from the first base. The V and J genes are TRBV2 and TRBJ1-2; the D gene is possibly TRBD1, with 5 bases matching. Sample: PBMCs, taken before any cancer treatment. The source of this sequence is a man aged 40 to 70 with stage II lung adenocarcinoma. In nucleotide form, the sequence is TGTGCCAGCAGTGAGGGGCAGGGAGCCTATGGCTACACCTTC. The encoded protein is CASSEGQGAYGYTF.